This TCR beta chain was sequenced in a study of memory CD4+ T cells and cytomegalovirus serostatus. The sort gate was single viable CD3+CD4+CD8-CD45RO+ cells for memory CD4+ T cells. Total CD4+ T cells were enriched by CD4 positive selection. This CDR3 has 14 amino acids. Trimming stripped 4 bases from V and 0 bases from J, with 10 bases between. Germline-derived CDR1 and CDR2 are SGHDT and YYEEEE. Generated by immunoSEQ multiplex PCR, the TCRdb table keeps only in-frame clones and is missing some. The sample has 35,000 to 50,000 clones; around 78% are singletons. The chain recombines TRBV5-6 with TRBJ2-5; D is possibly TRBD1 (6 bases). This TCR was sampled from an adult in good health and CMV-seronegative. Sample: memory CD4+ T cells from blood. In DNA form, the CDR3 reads TGTGCCAGCAGCGCCGGGACATACCAAGAGACCCAGTACTTC. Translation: CASSAGTYQETQYF.